This entry is about one T cell receptor beta chain. Its antigen is still unknown. Via MiXCR, TCRdb re-called the 5' RACE reads, giving one row per CDR3 protein. The repertoire has about 700,000 distinct CDR3 sequences, under 20% of them found once; the top ten carry approximately 18%. The record originates from a study of CD8 T cells in ankylosing spondylitis. Findings and caveats of the study: A TCR beta motif made of fewer than ten highly homologous variants seemed typical of ankylosing spondylitis blood. Disease-associated clones were reportedly significantly overrepresented in matched ankylosing spondylitis synovial fluid.

The CDR3 is 14 amino acids. Germline CDR1 is DFQATT and CDR2 is SNEGSKA (reference sequence). Deletions cut 0 bases from V and 4 bases from J, with 11 bases between. The sequence was obtained from a male donor with ankylosing spondylitis. What was sequenced was blood, either unsorted or a sorted T cell fraction (not recorded which). The rearrangement joins TRBV20-1 to TRBJ2-3; TRBD1 is a possible D gene (5 bases). Here the CDR3 reads CSARDDSRADTQYF. CDR3 bases: TGCAGTGCTAGAGATGACAGCAGGGCAGATACGCAGTATTTT.